These 20 T cell receptor beta chains were sequenced from one sample in a study of T cell changes during pregnancy in multiple sclerosis. The protocol was immunoSEQ multiplex PCR, while the TCRdb copy is restricted to in-frame clones and leaves out a portion. The sample lists around 33,000 clones; roughly 90% were seen once. Sequences were derived from CD8+ T cells from peripheral blood mononuclear cells, sampled in the third trimester of pregnancy. Source of these receptors: a female donor with multiple sclerosis, enrolled in a pregnancy study.

The chain links TRBV7-2 to TRBJ1-5; 8 bases line up with TRBD1. The ends lost 5 bases at V and 3 bases at J; junction bases unmatched: 9. The germline V gene encodes CDR1 SGHTA and CDR2 FQGNSA. The CDR3 sequence is 16 residues long. The DNA for the CDR3 is TGTGCCAGCAGCCCAACGGACAGGGACACCAATCAGCCCCAGCATTTT. Its translation is CASSPTDRDTNQPQHF.

The CDR3, as DNA: TGCGCCAGCAGCGAAAGGGGATTATATGGCTACACCTTC. Amino acids: CASSERGLYGYTF. The chain couples TRBV5-1 to TRBJ1-2, with D possibly being TRBD1 (5 bases). Germline V lookup: CDR1 SGHRS, CDR2 YFSETQ. The CDR3 consists of 13 residues. Trimming cost V 4 bases and J 5 bases, with 12 bases left between them.

The gene calls are TRBV9 and TRBJ1-1; 7 nucleotides match TRBD1. Germline CDR1 reads SGDLS; CDR2 reads YYNGEE. This CDR3 is built from 16 residues. Trimming took 0 bases from V and 1 from J; bases not matched to a gene: 6. The CDR3: CASSVVRQGPNTEAFF. CDR3 DNA: TGTGCCAGCAGCGTAGTTAGACAGGGACCGAACACTGAAGCTTTCTTT.

The chain combines TRBV9 with TRBJ1-1, with 7 bases fitting TRBD1. The V gene end was trimmed by 0 bases and the J gene end by 3 bases; junction bases not matched to a gene: 2. CDR1 and CDR2 (germline): SGDLS, YYNGEE. The CDR3 totals 14 residues. The CDR3, as DNA: TGTGCCAGCAGCGTAGGGGACAGTTACACTGAAGCTTTCTTT. As protein: CASSVGDSYTEAFF.

This clone was counted a single time. J is TRBJ1-1 and V is TRBV27; D perhaps matches TRBD1 (5 bases). Trimming removed 3 bases at V and 2 bases at J, with 10 bases between. Per the germline V gene, CDR1 is MNHEY and CDR2 is SMNVEV (reference sequence). The CDR3 totals 14 residues. The CDR3 reads CASSFSDSNTEAFF. CDR3 coding DNA: TGTGCCAGCAGTTTCTCCGACAGCAACACTGAAGCTTTCTTT.

The chain carries TRBV2 and TRBJ1-1, with D unresolved. CDR3 length equals 13 residues. Germline CDR1 is SNHLY and CDR2 is FYNNEI. V lost 3 bases to trimming and J lost 1 base, with 6 bases between them. The CDR3 DNA is TGTGCCAGCAGTGACAGATGGAACACTGAAGCTTTCTTT. Translation: CASSDRWNTEAFF.

J is TRBJ2-1 and V is TRBV6-5; weak D call: TRBD1 (5 bases). V was cut by 5 bases and J by 8 bases, with 7 bases left in between. The CDR3 covers 11 residues. Germline CDR1 is MNHEY and CDR2 is SVGAGI. The CDR3 loop reads CASSQGYEQFF. The CDR3 nucleotides read TGTGCCAGCAGTCAGGGCTATGAGCAGTTCTTC.

This chain connects TRBV9 to TRBJ2-2, with no clear D. Trimming removed 0 bases from V and 0 bases from J, with 6 bases in between. Germline V gene data show CDR1 as SGDLS and CDR2 as YYNGEE. This CDR3 is 15 amino acids long. The CDR3 region is CASSVGASNTGELFF. CDR3 nucleotides: TGTGCCAGCAGCGTAGGGGCTTCGAACACCGGGGAGCTGTTTTTT.

This chain connects TRBV27 to TRBJ1-2; TRBD1 matches at 7 bases. Trimming at V came to 6 bases and at J to 0 bases, leaving 16 bases not matched to a gene. Germline-derived CDR1 and CDR2 are MNHEY and SMNVEV (reference sequence). The CDR3 loop spans 18 amino acids. The CDR3 DNA is TGTGCCAGCAGCCTCTACGGGACAGCCATCTTCACTAACTATGGCTACACCTTC. It yields the protein CASSLYGTAIFTNYGYTF.

The chain couples TRBV4-1 to TRBJ1-5; weak D call: TRBD1 (5 bases). V lost 7 bases and J lost 2, with 9 bases in between. The germline V gene encodes CDR1 MGHRA and CDR2 YSYEKL. There are 13 residues in the CDR3. CDR3 DNA: TGCGCCAGCAAGGGGCAGGGCAATCAGCCCCAGCATTTT. Protein product: CASKGQGNQPQHF.

The V gene is TRBV11-2, the J gene TRBJ2-7; no firm D call. CDR1 and CDR2 (germline): SGHAT, FQNNGV. V gave up 2 bases and J gave up 5 bases, with 13 bases separating them. The CDR3 sequence is 14 residues long. CDR3: CASSLSISGHEQYF. The CDR3, as DNA: TGTGCCAGCAGCTTAAGTATTTCGGGTCACGAGCAGTACTTC.

The J gene is TRBJ2-7, the V gene TRBV7-2, with 8 bases that match TRBD2. The CDR3 totals 14 residues. In germline, CDR1 is SGHTA, CDR2 FQGNSA. The V and J ends lost 3 bases and 5 bases, in that order; junction bases with no gene match: 6. The DNA for the CDR3 is TGTGCCAGCAGCTTTACGGGGGGGCACAACGAGCAGTACTTC. This gives the protein CASSFTGGHNEQYF.

This chain connects TRBV4-1 to TRBJ2-7; 9 positions match TRBD1. J lost 1 base, V lost 4 bases, and 14 bases had no gene match. This CDR3 has 18 amino acids. CDR1 is MGHRA and CDR2 is YSYEKL in the germline V gene. The CDR3 spells CASSLNEILTGGSYEQYF. CDR3 coding DNA: TGCGCCAGCAGCCTAAATGAGATTTTGACAGGGGGTTCCTACGAGCAGTACTTC.

The chain combines TRBV5-8 with TRBJ2-7; possibly TRBD1 for D (5 bases). V was pared by 6 bases and J by 6 bases, with 22 bases between. In germline, CDR1 is SGHTS, CDR2 YDEGEE. The CDR3 loop spans 15 amino acids. CDR3 coding DNA: TGTGCCAGCACCCCCCCAGGCAGGGTTGATAGCGAGCAGTACTTC. Amino acids: CASTPPGRVDSEQYF. The full variable domain, with the rest looked up from reference TRBV5-8 and TRBJ2-7, is EAGVTQSPTHLIKTRGQQATLRCSPISGHTSVYWYQQALGLGLQFLLWYDEGEERNRGNFPPRFSGRQFPNYSSELNVNALELEDSALYLCASTPPGRVDSEQYFGPGTRLTVT.

This chain's CDR3 is CASSWTRDRGYYEQYF. CDR3 DNA sequence: TGTGCCAGCAGTTGGACCCGGGACAGGGGGTACTACGAGCAGTACTTC. The chain recombines TRBV27 with TRBJ2-7, with 11 bases identical to TRBD1. Germline V gene lookup returns CDR1 MNHEY and CDR2 SMNVEV (reference sequence). The ends lost 4 bases at V and 3 bases at J; junction bases unmatched: 8. The CDR3 loop spans 16 amino acids.

The chain has TRBV2 and TRBJ2-3; 9 bases agree with TRBD2. J was trimmed by 2 bases and V by 2 bases; bases with no gene match: 11. Germline V gives CDR1 SNHLY, CDR2 FYNNEI. The CDR3 is made up of 18 amino acids. The CDR3 coding sequence is TGTGCCAGCAGTGAAAGGGTGGCTAGCGGGGACCTCACAGATACGCAGTATTTT. It is translated as CASSERVASGDLTDTQYF.

This chain joins TRBV7-2 and TRBJ2-3; 8 bases agree with TRBD2. The V gene end was trimmed by 1 base and the J gene end by 1 base; junction bases not matched to a gene: 4. Per germline, CDR1 SGHTA and CDR2 FQGNSA. The CDR3 consists of 16 residues. The CDR3 region is CASSLDGRGGTDTQYF. The DNA of the CDR3 is TGTGCCAGCAGCTTAGATGGGCGGGGGGGCACAGATACGCAGTATTTT.

The chain has TRBV15 and TRBJ1-1; the D gene is possibly TRBD1 (5 bases). V lost 0 bases to trimming and J lost 2 bases, with 13 bases between them. Germline V gene lookup returns CDR1 LNHNV and CDR2 YYDKDF (reference sequence). This CDR3 is 16 amino acids long. In DNA, the CDR3 is TGTGCCACCAGCAGAGATCGCGGGGGGTCCAACACTGAAGCTTTCTTT. Amino acids: CATSRDRGGSNTEAFF. The full variable domain, rest sourced from reference TRBV15 and TRBJ1-1, is DAMVIQNPRYQVTQFGKPVTLSCSQTLNHNVMYWYQQKSSQAPKLLFHYYDKDFNNEADTPDNFQSRRPNTSFCFLDIRSPGLGDTAMYLCATSRDRGGSNTEAFFGQGTRLTVV.

This chain uses TRBV6-5 with TRBJ2-7; perhaps TRBD2 as D (5 bases). The CDR3 has 14 residues. Germline V lookup: CDR1 MNHEY, CDR2 SVGAGI. V dropped 0 bases and J dropped 6 bases, with 12 bases sitting between them. DNA of the CDR3: TGTGCCAGCAGTTACTCGATCGACGCGGGCGAGCAGTACTTC. Protein sequence: CASSYSIDAGEQYF.

This clone was seen only once. The chain is built from TRBV4-1 and TRBJ2-5; 7 bases line up with TRBD2. The CDR3 spans 12 residues. Germline CDR1 reads MGHRA; CDR2 reads YSYEKL. J was trimmed by 5 bases and V by 3 bases; bases with no gene match: 0. CDR3 loop: CASSQGGETQYF. CDR3 sequence (DNA): TGCGCCAGCAGCCAGGGGGGGGAGACCCAGTACTTC.